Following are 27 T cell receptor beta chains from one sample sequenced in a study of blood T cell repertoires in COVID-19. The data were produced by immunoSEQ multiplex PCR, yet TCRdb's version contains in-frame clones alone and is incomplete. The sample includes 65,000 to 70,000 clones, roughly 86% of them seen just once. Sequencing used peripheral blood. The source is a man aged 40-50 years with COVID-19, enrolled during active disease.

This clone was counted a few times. CDR3 in amino acids: CASSTRQGAGTGELFF. The CDR3 DNA is TGTGCCAGCAGTACTCGACAGGGGGCCGGCACCGGGGAGCTGTTTTTT. The V gene is TRBV2, the J gene TRBJ2-2; 10 bases are shared with TRBD1. Per the germline V gene, CDR1 is SNHLY and CDR2 is FYNNEI. The CDR3 spans 16 residues. V was clipped by 5 bases and J by 4 bases; unmatched bases: 7.

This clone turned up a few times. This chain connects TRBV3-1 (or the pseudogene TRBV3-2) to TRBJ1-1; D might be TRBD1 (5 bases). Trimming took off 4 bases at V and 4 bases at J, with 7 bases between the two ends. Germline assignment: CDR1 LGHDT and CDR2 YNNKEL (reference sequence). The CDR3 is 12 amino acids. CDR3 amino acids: CASSPGGTEAFF. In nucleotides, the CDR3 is TGTGCCAGCAGCCCGGGGGGCACTGAAGCTTTCTTT.

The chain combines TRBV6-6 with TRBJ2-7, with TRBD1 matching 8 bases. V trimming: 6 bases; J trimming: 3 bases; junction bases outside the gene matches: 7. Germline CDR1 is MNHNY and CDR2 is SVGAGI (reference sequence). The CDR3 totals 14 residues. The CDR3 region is CASRQGQGNYEQYF. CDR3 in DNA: TGTGCCAGCAGACAAGGACAGGGAAACTACGAGCAGTACTTC.

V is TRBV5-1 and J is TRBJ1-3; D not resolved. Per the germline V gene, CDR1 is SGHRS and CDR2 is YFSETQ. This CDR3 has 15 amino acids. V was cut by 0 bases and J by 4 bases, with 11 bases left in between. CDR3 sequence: CASSLEEGMGNTIYF. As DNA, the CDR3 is TGCGCCAGCAGCTTGGAGGAGGGTATGGGAAACACCATATATTTT.

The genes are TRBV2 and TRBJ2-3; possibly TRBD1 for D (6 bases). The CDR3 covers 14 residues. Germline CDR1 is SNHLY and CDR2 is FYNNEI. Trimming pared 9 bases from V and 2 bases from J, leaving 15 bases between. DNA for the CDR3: TGTGCCAGTGGGGGCATACACCTCACAGATACGCAGTATTTT. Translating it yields CASGGIHLTDTQYF.

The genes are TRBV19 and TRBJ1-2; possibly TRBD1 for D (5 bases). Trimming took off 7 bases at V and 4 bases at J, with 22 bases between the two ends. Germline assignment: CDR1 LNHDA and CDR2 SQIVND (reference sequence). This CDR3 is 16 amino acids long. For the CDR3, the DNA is TGTGCCAGTACGCCGAAACCTCGGGGGGAGACCTATGGCTACACCTTC. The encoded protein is CASTPKPRGETYGYTF.

The DNA for the CDR3 is TGCGCCAGCAGCTTGGCCTCGGGGTTAACTTCCCTCCACTTT. This encodes CASSLASGLTSLHF. The rearrangement joins TRBV5-1 to TRBJ1-6; D is uncertain. V was pared by 0 bases and J by 14 bases, with 15 bases between. Germline CDR1 and CDR2: SGHRS and YFSETQ. This CDR3 is built from 14 residues. The full variable domain, its missing parts supplied by reference TRBV5-1 and TRBJ1-6, is KAGVTQTPRYLIKTRGQQVTLSCSPISGHRSVSWYQQTPGQGLQFLFEYFSETQRNKGNFPGRFSGRQFSNSRSEMNVSTLELGDSALYLCASSLASGLTSLHFGNGTRLTVT.

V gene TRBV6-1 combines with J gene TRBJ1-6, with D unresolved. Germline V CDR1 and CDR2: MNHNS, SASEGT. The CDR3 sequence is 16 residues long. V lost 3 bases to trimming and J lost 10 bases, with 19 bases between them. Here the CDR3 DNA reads TGTGCCAGCAGTGAGATGAACAGACCAACTGTGTCACCCCTCCACTTT. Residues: CASSEMNRPTVSPLHF.

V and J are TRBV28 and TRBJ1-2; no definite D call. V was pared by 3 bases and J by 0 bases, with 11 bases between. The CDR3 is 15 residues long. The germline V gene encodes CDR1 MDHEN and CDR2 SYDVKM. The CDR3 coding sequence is TGTGCCAGCAGTTTGAGCAGGATAGCTAACTATGGCTACACCTTC. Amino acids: CASSLSRIANYGYTF.

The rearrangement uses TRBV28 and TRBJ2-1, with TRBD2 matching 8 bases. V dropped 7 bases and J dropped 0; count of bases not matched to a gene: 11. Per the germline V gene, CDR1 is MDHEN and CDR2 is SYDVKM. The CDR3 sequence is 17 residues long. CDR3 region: CASTTSGLAGSYNEQFF. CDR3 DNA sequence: TGTGCCAGCACCACAAGCGGACTAGCAGGCTCCTACAATGAGCAGTTCTTC.

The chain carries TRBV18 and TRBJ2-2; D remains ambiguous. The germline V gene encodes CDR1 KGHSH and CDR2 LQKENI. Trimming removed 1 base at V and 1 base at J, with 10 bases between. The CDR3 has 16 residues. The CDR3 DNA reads TGTGCCAGCTCACCACAGTCCAGCGAGAACACCGGGGAGCTGTTTTTT. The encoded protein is CASSPQSSENTGELFF.

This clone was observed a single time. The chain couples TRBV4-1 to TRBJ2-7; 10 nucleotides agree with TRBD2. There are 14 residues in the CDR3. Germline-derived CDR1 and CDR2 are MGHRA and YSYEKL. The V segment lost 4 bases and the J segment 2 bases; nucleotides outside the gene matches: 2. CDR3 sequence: CASSRGTSAYEQYF. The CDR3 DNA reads TGCGCCAGCAGCCGCGGGACTAGCGCCTACGAGCAGTACTTC.

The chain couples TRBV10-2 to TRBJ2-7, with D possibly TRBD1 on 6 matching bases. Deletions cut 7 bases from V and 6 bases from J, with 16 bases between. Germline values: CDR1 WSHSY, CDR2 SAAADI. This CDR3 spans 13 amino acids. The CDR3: CASKQGHEGEQYF. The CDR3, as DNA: TGCGCCAGCAAACAGGGACACGAAGGCGAGCAGTACTTC.

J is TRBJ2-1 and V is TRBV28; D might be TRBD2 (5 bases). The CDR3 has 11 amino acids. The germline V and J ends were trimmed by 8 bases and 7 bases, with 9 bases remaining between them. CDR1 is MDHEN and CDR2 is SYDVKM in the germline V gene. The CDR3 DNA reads TGTGCCAGCCATGGGGAGAATGAGCAGTTCTTC. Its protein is CASHGENEQFF.

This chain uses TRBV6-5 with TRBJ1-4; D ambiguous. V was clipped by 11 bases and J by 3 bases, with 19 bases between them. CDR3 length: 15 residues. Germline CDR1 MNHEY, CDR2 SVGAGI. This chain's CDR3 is CAAMGWEGSNEKLFF. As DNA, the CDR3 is TGTGCCGCCATGGGGTGGGAGGGTTCTAATGAAAAACTGTTTTTT.

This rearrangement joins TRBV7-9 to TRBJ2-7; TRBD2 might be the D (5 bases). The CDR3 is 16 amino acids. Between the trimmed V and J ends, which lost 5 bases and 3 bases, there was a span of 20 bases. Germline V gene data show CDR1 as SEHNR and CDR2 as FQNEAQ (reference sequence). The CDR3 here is CASSPDPGVKLYEQYF. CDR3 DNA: TGTGCCAGCAGCCCTGACCCCGGGGTCAAGCTCTACGAGCAGTACTTC.

This CDR3 is CASSRRQSGYQETQYF. Here the CDR3 DNA reads TGTGCCAGCAGCCGTAGACAGTCTGGGTACCAAGAGACCCAGTACTTC. The chain recombines TRBV7-9 with TRBJ2-5; D may be TRBD1 (5 bases). The CDR3 sequence is 16 residues long. V was cut by 5 bases and J by 0 bases, with 16 bases left in between. Per the germline V gene, CDR1 is SEHNR and CDR2 is FQNEAQ (reference sequence).

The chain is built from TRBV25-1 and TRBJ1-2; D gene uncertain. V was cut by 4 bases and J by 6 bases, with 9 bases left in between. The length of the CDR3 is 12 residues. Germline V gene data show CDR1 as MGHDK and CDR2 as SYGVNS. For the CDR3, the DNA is TGTGCCAGCAGTGCCCTAAGCGATGGCTACACCTTC. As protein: CASSALSDGYTF.

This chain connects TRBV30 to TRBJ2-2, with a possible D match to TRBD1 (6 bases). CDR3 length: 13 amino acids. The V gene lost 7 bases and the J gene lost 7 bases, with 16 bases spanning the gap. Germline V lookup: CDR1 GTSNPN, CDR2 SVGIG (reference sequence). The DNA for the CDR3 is TGTGCCTTAACCGCACAGGGCGACGGGGAGCTGTTTTTT. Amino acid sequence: CALTAQGDGELFF.

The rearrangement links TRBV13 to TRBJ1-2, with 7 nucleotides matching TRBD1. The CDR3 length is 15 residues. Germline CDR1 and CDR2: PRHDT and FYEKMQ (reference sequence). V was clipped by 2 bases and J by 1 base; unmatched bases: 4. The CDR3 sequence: CASSLLNRGNYGYTF. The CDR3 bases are TGTGCCAGCAGCTTACTTAACAGGGGTAACTATGGCTACACCTTC.

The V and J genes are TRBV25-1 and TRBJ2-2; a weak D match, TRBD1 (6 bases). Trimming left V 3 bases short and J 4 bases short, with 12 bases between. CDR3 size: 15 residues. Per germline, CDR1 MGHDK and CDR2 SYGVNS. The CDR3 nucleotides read TGTGCCAGCAGTGAGCCGACAGGTATCACCGGGGAGCTGTTTTTT. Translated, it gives CASSEPTGITGELFF.

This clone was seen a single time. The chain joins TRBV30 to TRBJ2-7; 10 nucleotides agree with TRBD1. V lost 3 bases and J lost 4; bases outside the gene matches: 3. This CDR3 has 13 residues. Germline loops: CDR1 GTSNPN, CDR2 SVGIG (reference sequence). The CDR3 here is CAWRRGQGYEQYF. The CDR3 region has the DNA TGTGCCTGGAGGAGGGGACAGGGGTACGAGCAGTACTTC.

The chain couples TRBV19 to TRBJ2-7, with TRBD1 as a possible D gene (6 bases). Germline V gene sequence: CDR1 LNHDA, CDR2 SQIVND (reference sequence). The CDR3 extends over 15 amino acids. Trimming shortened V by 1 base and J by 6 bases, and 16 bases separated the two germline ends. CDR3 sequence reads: CASSIGSGQSFEQYF. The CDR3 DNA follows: TGTGCCAGTAGTATAGGGTCCGGACAGAGCTTCGAGCAGTACTTC.

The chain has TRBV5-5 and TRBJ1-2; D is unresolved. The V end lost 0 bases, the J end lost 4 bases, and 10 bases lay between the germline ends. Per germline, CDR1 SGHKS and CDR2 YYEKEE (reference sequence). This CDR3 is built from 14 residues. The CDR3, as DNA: TGTGCCAGCAGCTTGGGCCGGTTTAGCTATGGCTACACCTTC. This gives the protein CASSLGRFSYGYTF. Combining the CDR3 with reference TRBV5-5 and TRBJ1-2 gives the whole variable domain DAGVTQSPTHLIKTRGQQVTLRCSPISGHKSVSWYQQVLGQGPQFIFQYYEKEERGRGNFPDRFSARQFPNYSSELNVNALLLGDSALYLCASSLGRFSYGYTFGSGTRLTVV.

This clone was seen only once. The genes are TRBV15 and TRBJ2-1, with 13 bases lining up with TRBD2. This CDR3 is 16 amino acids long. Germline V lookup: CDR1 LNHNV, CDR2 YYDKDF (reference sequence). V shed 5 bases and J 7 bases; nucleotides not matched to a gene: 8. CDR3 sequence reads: CATSRPGLAGFNEQFF. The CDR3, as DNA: TGTGCCACCAGCCGTCCGGGACTAGCGGGGTTTAATGAGCAGTTCTTC.

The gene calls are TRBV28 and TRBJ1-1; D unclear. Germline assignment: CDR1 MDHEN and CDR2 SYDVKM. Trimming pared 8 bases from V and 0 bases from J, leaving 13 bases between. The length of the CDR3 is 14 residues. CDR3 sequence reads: CASLGVPMNTEAFF. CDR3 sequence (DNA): TGTGCCAGCCTCGGGGTCCCTATGAACACTGAAGCTTTCTTT.

Here the CDR3 DNA reads TGCGCCAGCAGCTCAATAGCGGGGGGGCCGGGCGAGCAGTACTTC. Protein sequence: CASSSIAGGPGEQYF. The chain carries TRBV5-1 and TRBJ2-7; 11 nucleotides align to TRBD2. Trimming took 3 bases from V and 6 from J; bases not matched to a gene: 8. The germline CDR1 and CDR2 sequences are SGHRS and YFSETQ. The CDR3 length is 15 residues.